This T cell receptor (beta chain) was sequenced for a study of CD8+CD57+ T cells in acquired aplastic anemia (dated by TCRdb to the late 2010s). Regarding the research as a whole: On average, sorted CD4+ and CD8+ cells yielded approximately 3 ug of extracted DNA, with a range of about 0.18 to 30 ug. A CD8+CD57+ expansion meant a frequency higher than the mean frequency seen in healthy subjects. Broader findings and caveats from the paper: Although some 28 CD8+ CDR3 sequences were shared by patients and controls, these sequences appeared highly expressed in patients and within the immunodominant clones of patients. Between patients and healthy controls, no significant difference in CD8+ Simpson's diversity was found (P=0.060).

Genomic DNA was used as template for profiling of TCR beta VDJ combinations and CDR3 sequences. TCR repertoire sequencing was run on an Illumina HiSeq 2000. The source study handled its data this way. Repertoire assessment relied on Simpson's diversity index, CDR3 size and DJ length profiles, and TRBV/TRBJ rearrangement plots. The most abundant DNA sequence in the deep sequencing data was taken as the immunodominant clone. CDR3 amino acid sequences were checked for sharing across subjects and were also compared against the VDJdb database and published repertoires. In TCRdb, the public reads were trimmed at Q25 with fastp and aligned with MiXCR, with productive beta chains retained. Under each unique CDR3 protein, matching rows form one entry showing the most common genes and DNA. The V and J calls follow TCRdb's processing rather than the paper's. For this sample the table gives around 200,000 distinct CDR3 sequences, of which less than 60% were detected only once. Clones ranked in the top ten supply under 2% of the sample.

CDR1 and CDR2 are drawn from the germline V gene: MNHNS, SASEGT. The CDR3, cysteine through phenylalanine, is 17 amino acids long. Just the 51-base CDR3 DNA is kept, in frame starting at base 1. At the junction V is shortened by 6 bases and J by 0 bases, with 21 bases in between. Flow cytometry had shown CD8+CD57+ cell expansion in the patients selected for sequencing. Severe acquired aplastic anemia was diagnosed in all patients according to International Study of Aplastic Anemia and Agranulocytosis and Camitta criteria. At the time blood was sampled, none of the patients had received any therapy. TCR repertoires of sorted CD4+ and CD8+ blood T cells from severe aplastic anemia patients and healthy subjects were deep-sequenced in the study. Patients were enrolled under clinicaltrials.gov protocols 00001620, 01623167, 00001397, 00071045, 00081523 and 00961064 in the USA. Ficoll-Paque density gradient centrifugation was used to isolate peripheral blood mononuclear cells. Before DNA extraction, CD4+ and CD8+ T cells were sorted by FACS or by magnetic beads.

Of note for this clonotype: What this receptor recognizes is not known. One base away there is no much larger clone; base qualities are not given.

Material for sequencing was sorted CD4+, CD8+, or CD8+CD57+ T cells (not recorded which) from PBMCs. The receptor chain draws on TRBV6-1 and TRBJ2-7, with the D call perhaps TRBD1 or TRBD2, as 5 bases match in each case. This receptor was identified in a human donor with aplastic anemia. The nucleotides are TGTGCCAGCAGCCCCCCGGGGACGCTCCCATACTCCTACGAGCAGTACTTC. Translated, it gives CASSPPGTLPYSYEQYF.